A single sample is the source of the 8 T cell receptor beta chains below, sequenced in a study of identical twins. TCRdb re-called the 5' RACE reads with MiXCR, one entry per CDR3 protein. The sample lists 750,000 to 950,000 distinct CDR3 sequences, roughly 12% occurring once. In addition, the sample was reused for a study of yellow fever vaccine responses in identical twins.

The sample taken for sequencing was PBMCs. The receptors originated from a young woman in good health.

This clonotype was observed a few times. The chain couples TRBV11-3 to TRBJ1-6, with a possible D match to TRBD1 (5 bases). CDR3 length equals 16 residues. The V gene's germline CDR1 is SGHNT and CDR2 YENEEA. V shed 7 bases and J shed 7 bases, with 20 bases lying between them. CDR3 protein: CASTFTGGGKNSPLHF. CDR3 nucleotides: TGTGCCAGCACCTTTACCGGGGGAGGAAAGAATTCACCCCTCCACTTT.

This clonotype was counted only a few times. The CDR3 spells CASSFGTSYYSPLETQYF. DNA of the CDR3: TGTGCCAGCAGCTTCGGGACTAGTTACTATAGCCCTTTAGAGACCCAGTACTTC. The V and J genes are TRBV5-6 and TRBJ2-5; 8 nucleotides match TRBD2. Trimming removed 2 bases from V and 4 bases from J; junction bases left unmatched: 16. CDR1 and CDR2 from the germline V gene are SGHDT and YYEEEE. CDR3 length: 18 residues.

This clonotype appeared a few times. The V and J genes are TRBV20-1 and TRBJ2-3; D perhaps matches TRBD1 (5 bases). V gave up 2 bases and J gave up 0 bases, with 12 bases separating them. From germline, CDR1 is DFQATT and CDR2 SNEGSKA (reference sequence). This CDR3 spans 15 amino acids. The CDR3 region is CSARPTATSTDTQYF. Here the CDR3 DNA reads TGCAGTGCTAGACCGACAGCTACTAGCACAGATACGCAGTATTTT.

This clonotype was recorded at least ten times. The V and J genes are TRBV4-1 and TRBJ2-1, with D possibly being TRBD2 (6 bases). The CDR3 contains 16 residues. With 6 bases removed from V and 0 bases from J, the gap between germline ends came to 15 bases. Germline V gives CDR1 MGHRA, CDR2 YSYEKL. As DNA, the CDR3 is TGCGCCAGCAGTCGAGGGACTCTTAGCTCCTACAATGAGCAGTTCTTC. Residues: CASSRGTLSSYNEQFF.

This chain uses TRBV2 with TRBJ2-3; TRBD1 is a possible D gene (7 bases). The CDR3 spans 13 residues. Germline-derived CDR1 and CDR2 are SNHLY and FYNNEI. The V and J ends lost 8 bases and 5 bases respectively, with 14 bases between them. The CDR3 protein is CASGGQEGDTQYF. CDR3 nucleotide sequence: TGTGCCAGCGGAGGACAGGAGGGAGATACGCAGTATTTT.

The chain has TRBV2 and TRBJ2-2; unclear D gene. The V gene lost 6 bases and the J gene lost 8 bases, with 7 bases spanning the gap. The CDR3 contains 11 residues. The V gene's germline CDR1 is SNHLY and CDR2 FYNNEI. The CDR3 is CASRMLGELFF. The DNA of the CDR3 is TGTGCCAGCAGGATGTTGGGGGAGCTGTTTTTT.

In its sample, this clonotype was seen many times. The chain has TRBV12-3 or TRBV12-4 and TRBJ2-7; TRBD2 aligns across 11 bases. The V gene end was trimmed by 6 bases and the J gene end by 2 bases; junction bases not matched to a gene: 0. There are 13 residues in the CDR3. The CDR3, as DNA: TGTGCCAGCAGACTAGCGGGAGCCTACGAGCAGTACTTC. It encodes CASRLAGAYEQYF.

This clonotype was counted between two and nine times. The chain recombines TRBV5-1 with TRBJ2-1, with TRBD2 identical over 9 bases. V lost 0 bases, J lost 12 bases, and 7 bases stayed unmatched. Looked up from germline, CDR1 is SGHRS and CDR2 is YFSETQ. The CDR3 covers 14 residues. The CDR3, as DNA: TGCGCCAGCAGCTTGGAACTAGCGGGTCGGTCGCAGTTCTTC. Its translation: CASSLELAGRSQFF.